Listed here is a single T cell receptor (beta chain). These data come from a study of T-cell memory formation after mild COVID-19. For the study at large: Across donors, TCR clusters were largely donor specific.

J gave up 0 bases and V 4 bases, and 5 bases lay outside the gene matches. Germline V gene data show CDR1 as MNHEY and CDR2 as SMNVEV (reference sequence). The CDR3 is 15 amino acids. From 5'RACE with constant-segment primers came TCR alpha and TCR beta cDNA libraries that carried sample barcodes and UMIs. MiXCR, run by TCRdb on the 5' RACE reads, gives a single entry per CDR3 protein. The sample consists of 410,000 or so distinct CDR3 sequences, 20% to 30% of them appearing once. Sequenced sample: PBMCs or a T cell subset sorted from them (not recorded which). The clonotype originates from an adult woman who had mild COVID-19 (a few samples of this study predate the infection). Cell type and time point are not known. The chain couples TRBV27 to TRBJ2-7; 8 bases align to TRBD2. The chain's CDR3 is CASSSGGKGSYEQYF. DNA for the CDR3: TGTGCCAGCAGTTCGGGAGGGAAGGGCTCCTACGAGCAGTACTTC.